The 12 T cell receptor beta chains below all came from one sample that was sequenced in a study of cytomegalovirus exposure and HLA in healthy donors. In the PCR, 60 Vbeta and 13 Jbeta primers were used. This table comes from immunoSEQ multiplex PCR, and its TCRdb copy is limited to in-frame clones, with some not included. The top ten clones hold around 0.31% of a sample with under 200,000 clones, 65% to 90% of them seen once. What was sequenced was PBMCs. Receptors were obtained from a woman in her 30s in good health and CMV-seronegative.

Only one count was recorded for this clone. The chain is built from TRBV10-2 and TRBJ2-7, with 7 bases lining up with TRBD2. Germline CDR1 and CDR2: WSHSY and SAAADI. The CDR3 loop spans 15 amino acids. The V segment lost 6 bases and the J segment 2 bases; nucleotides outside the gene matches: 10. As DNA, the CDR3 is TGCGCCAGCAGAGTGTTTCCTAGCGGACCCTACGAGCAGTACTTC. As protein: CASRVFPSGPYEQYF.

The chain uses TRBV28 and TRBJ1-4; D unresolved. V lost 2 bases, J lost 5 bases, and 15 bases lay in between. The CDR3 is 16 residues long. Germline CDR1 is MDHEN and CDR2 is SYDVKM. This chain's CDR3 is CASSLRRMAGNEKLFF. CDR3 DNA: TGTGCCAGCAGTTTAAGAAGGATGGCAGGAAATGAAAAACTGTTTTTT.

The V gene is TRBV19, the J gene TRBJ2-7; 7 positions match TRBD1. The trim removed 2 bases at V and 1 base at J, leaving 5 bases unmatched. Germline CDR1 and CDR2: LNHDA and SQIVND (reference sequence). This CDR3 has 15 residues. CDR3 region: CASSIRGQSSYEQYF. The CDR3 DNA reads as TGTGCCAGTAGTATAAGGGGACAGAGTTCCTACGAGCAGTACTTC.

The genes are TRBV5-5 and TRBJ2-7; the match to TRBD2 covers 11 bases. Germline assignment: CDR1 SGHKS and CDR2 YYEKEE (reference sequence). The CDR3 length is 14 residues. V shed 4 bases and J 3 bases; nucleotides not matched to a gene: 3. The CDR3 DNA follows: TGTGCCAGCAGCCTAGCGGGGGGCCGCTACGAGCAGTACTTC. Amino acids: CASSLAGGRYEQYF.

The V gene is TRBV2, the J gene TRBJ2-5, with 11 bases matching TRBD1. This CDR3 contains 14 residues. V lost 7 bases and J lost 4; bases outside the gene matches: 5. CDR1 is SNHLY, CDR2 FYNNEI, per germline. DNA for the CDR3: TGTGCCAGCACCGTGGACAGGGGGCGAGAGACCCAGTACTTC. The encoded protein is CASTVDRGRETQYF.

The rearrangement uses TRBV5-1 and TRBJ1-5, with TRBD1 matching over 9 bases. The V and J ends lost 5 bases and 4 bases, in that order; junction bases with no gene match: 4. Germline CDR1 and CDR2: SGHRS and YFSETQ. This CDR3 region has 14 residues. The CDR3 sequence: CASREGTGNQPQHF. The CDR3 region has the DNA TGCGCCAGCAGGGAGGGGACAGGGAATCAGCCCCAGCATTTT.

The rearrangement uses TRBV7-8 and TRBJ2-5; TRBD2 aligns across 8 bases. Per the germline V gene, CDR1 is SGHVS and CDR2 is FQNEAQ. Losses at the gene ends were 7 bases for V and 4 bases for J; bases not matched to a gene: 8. CDR3 length: 14 amino acids. The CDR3 sequence: CASIPGGDLETQYF. DNA of the CDR3: TGTGCCAGCATCCCGGGAGGGGATTTAGAGACCCAGTACTTC.

The DNA for the CDR3 is TGTGCCAGCAGCCCTAGGGGGGACAGGACGCTCGGGCAGTACTTC. Translating gives CASSPRGDRTLGQYF. The chain couples TRBV7-9 to TRBJ2-7, with 8 bases fitting TRBD1. CDR1 and CDR2 (germline): SEHNR, FQNEAQ (reference sequence). The CDR3 extends over 15 amino acids. J lost 9 bases, V lost 5 bases, and 15 bases had no gene match.

The chain uses TRBV27 and TRBJ2-1, with 8 bases fitting TRBD2. The CDR3 is 16 amino acids. V shed 7 bases, J shed 1 base, and the junction held 9 bases outside the gene matches. Germline V gene lookup returns CDR1 MNHEY and CDR2 SMNVEV (reference sequence). The DNA for the CDR3 is TGTGCCAGCAAAGCGGGAGTATACTCGTCCTACAATGAGCAGTTCTTC. As protein: CASKAGVYSSYNEQFF.

The J gene is TRBJ2-7, the V gene TRBV28, with D perhaps matching TRBD2 (5 bases). Per the germline V gene, CDR1 is MDHEN and CDR2 is SYDVKM. V was cut by 7 bases and J by 0 bases, with 19 bases left in between. The CDR3 covers 16 residues. CDR3 residues: CASTPGGGSSSYEQYF. The CDR3 nucleotides read TGTGCCAGCACTCCCGGAGGCGGCAGCAGCTCCTACGAGCAGTACTTC.

The rearrangement uses TRBV6-5 and TRBJ1-1; D not certain. The CDR3 runs 13 residues. The germline V gene has CDR1 MNHEY and CDR2 SVGAGI. Trimming removed 5 bases from V and 3 bases from J, with 10 bases in between. The CDR3 is CASSTGSDTEAFF. DNA of the CDR3: TGTGCCAGCAGTACGGGGAGTGACACTGAAGCTTTCTTT.

This clone was observed a handful of times. The chain recombines TRBV2 with TRBJ2-1; 7 positions match TRBD2. CDR1 is SNHLY and CDR2 is FYNNEI in the germline V gene. The V and J ends lost 5 bases and 0 bases, in that order; junction bases with no gene match: 7. The CDR3 has 16 amino acids. The CDR3 nucleotides are TGTGCCAGCAGTTCCCTCCTAGCGGCCTCCTACAATGAGCAGTTCTTC. Its translation is CASSSLLAASYNEQFF.